One sample yielded the 21 T cell receptor beta chains listed below, sequenced in a study of T cells expressing NK-cell markers. From its re-call of the 5' RACE reads, TCRdb lists each CDR3 protein once, without DNA. This table holds about 150,000 distinct CDR3 sequences. Material: blood T cells: a sorted CD56 or NKG2C T cell subset, CD4+ or CD8+ T cells, or bulk PBMC T cells (not recorded which). The receptors originated from a woman aged 45-65 years in good health.

This rearrangement joins TRBV20-1 to TRBJ2-1; TCRdb's D gene call, TRBD2, goes unchecked for lack of DNA. The CDR3 sequence is 16 residues long. The germline V gene has CDR1 DFQATT and CDR2 SNEGSKA (reference sequence). This CDR3 is CSARDIGGGRMDEQFF.

This rearrangement joins TRBV27 to TRBJ2-1; TCRdb proposes TRBD1, but this gene call is untestable without DNA. Germline V gene data show CDR1 as MNHEY and CDR2 as SMNVEV (reference sequence). The CDR3 totals 14 residues. Here the CDR3 reads CASSLGAAYNEQFF.

V gene TRBV28 combines with J gene TRBJ2-1. The CDR3 consists of 14 residues. Germline V gives CDR1 MDHEN, CDR2 SYDVKM. The CDR3 here is CASSLRVRANEQFF.

The chain carries TRBV10-2 and TRBJ2-1; TCRdb names TRBD1, which stays unverified in the absence of DNA. CDR1 and CDR2 from the germline V gene are WSHSY and SAAADI. The CDR3 has 14 residues. CDR3 sequence: CAVWTGGKVNEQFF.

The rearrangement joins TRBV20-1 to TRBJ2-1; the D gene TCRdb calls, TRBD1, cannot be checked with no DNA. The CDR3 has 15 amino acids. CDR1 DFQATT and CDR2 SNEGSKA come from the germline V gene (reference sequence). The CDR3: CSAQSPKRGGDEQFF.

CDR3 loop: CASSLWADTGELFF. The rearrangement uses TRBV13 and TRBJ2-2. The CDR3 contains 14 residues. Per the germline V gene, CDR1 is PRHDT and CDR2 is FYEKMQ (reference sequence).

The chain has TRBV21-1 and TRBJ2-3; TCRdb outputs TRBD1, but without DNA this stays unchecked. TRBV21-1 is marked as a pseudogene. The CDR3 contains 17 residues. The CDR3 loop is CASSKRGGKGSTDTQYF.

The chain joins TRBV12-5 to TRBJ2-1. This CDR3 has 13 amino acids. Germline CDR1 LGHNT, CDR2 FRNRAP. The CDR3 sequence is CASGLPIFHEQFF.

CDR3: CASSYSLAYITDTQYF. The rearrangement links TRBV6-5 to TRBJ2-3; checking the TCRdb D call of TRBD2 is not possible without DNA. The CDR3 runs to 16 residues. CDR1 and CDR2 from the germline V gene are MNHEY and SVGAGI.

The chain carries TRBV20-1 and TRBJ2-3. Germline assignment: CDR1 DFQATT and CDR2 SNEGSKA (reference sequence). CDR3 length equals 16 residues. This chain's CDR3 is CSARDPIAGSTDTQYF.

V gene TRBV9 combines with J gene TRBJ2-4; TCRdb reports TRBD1, a call that lacks DNA to check it against. The CDR3 covers 16 residues. Germline lookup yields CDR1 SGDLS and CDR2 YYNGEE. This chain's CDR3 is CASSTSGGIAKNIQYF.

The rearrangement uses TRBV7-9 and TRBJ2-4; TCRdb returns TRBD2, unconfirmable since there is no DNA. This CDR3 contains 17 residues. Germline CDR1 SEHNR, CDR2 FQNEAQ (reference sequence). CDR3 protein: CASSTRELGEDKNIQYF.

This chain links TRBV11-3 with TRBJ2-1; TCRdb outputs TRBD2, but without DNA this stays unchecked. Germline V gene sequence: CDR1 SGHNT, CDR2 YENEEA. The CDR3 sequence is 18 residues long. The chain's CDR3 is CASSNASGRPRNYNEQFF.

This sequence joins TRBV10-3 and TRBJ2-7. CDR3 length equals 13 residues. CDR1 and CDR2 (germline): ENHRY, SYGVKD. CDR3 sequence reads: CAISEVDSYEQYF.

This chain connects TRBV13 to TRBJ2-4. The CDR3 runs to 15 residues. Germline CDR1 and CDR2: PRHDT and FYEKMQ (reference sequence). CDR3 region: CASSLMSVRENIQYF.

This rearrangement joins TRBV12-3 or TRBV12-4 to TRBJ2-3; lacking DNA, the TRBD2 call made by TCRdb goes unchecked. This CDR3 region has 14 residues. The CDR3: CASRARGYTDTQYF.

V is TRBV6-5 and J is TRBJ2-2; TCRdb selects TRBD2, and the lack of DNA leaves this call unchecked. Germline lookup yields CDR1 MNHEY and CDR2 SVGAGI. The CDR3 consists of 17 residues. The CDR3 spells CASSNQPGTSGTGELFF.

The CDR3 is CAVFGDGLNTETFF. The chain employs TRBV10-3 and TRBJ1-1. The CDR3 extends over 14 amino acids. The germline V gene has CDR1 ENHRY and CDR2 SYGVKD.

J is TRBJ2-1 and V is TRBV20-1; TCRdb lists TRBD2, though no DNA is available to test this call. Per germline, CDR1 DFQATT and CDR2 SNEGSKA (reference sequence). The CDR3 is 14 residues long. The CDR3 sequence: CSASKRESNNEQFF.

This sequence joins TRBV27 and TRBJ1-1; TCRdb picks TRBD1, but there is no DNA to check that call. From germline, CDR1 is MNHEY and CDR2 SMNVEV (reference sequence). This CDR3 region has 13 residues. CDR3 region: CASSLSRGTEAFF.

V and J are TRBV6-5 and TRBJ2-1; the TCRdb call, TRBD2, lacks DNA for checking. CDR1 is MNHEY and CDR2 is SVGAGI in the germline V gene. The CDR3 spans 15 residues. The CDR3 spells CASSKGLPSYNEQFF.